This record concerns one T cell receptor (beta chain) sequence. The authors ran the immunoSEQ assay, v3.0, at survey level. Data came from immunoSEQ multiplex PCR; TCRdb stores just in-frame clones and leaves some out. In the table there are approximately 9,600 clones, about four fifths of which are singletons. The source of the sample is a study of long-term antiretroviral therapy in people with HIV. Study context: The oldest samples precede the 2015 immediate-ART recommendation by about a decade.

The CDR3 is made up of 15 amino acids. From germline, CDR1 is MDHEN and CDR2 SYDVKM. Trimming cost V 7 bases and J 1 base; bases outside gene matches: 9. Sequencing used unsorted PBMCs, obtained 0.3 years before starting antiretroviral therapy. The clonotype originates from a man aged 25 to 45 with HIV. This rearrangement joins TRBV28 to TRBJ1-1; 7 positions match TRBD1. CDR3 loop: CASIIGGWQNTEAFF. The CDR3 nucleotides read TGTGCCAGCATCATAGGGGGCTGGCAGAACACTGAAGCTTTCTTT.